The 18 T cell receptor beta chains reported below all come from one sample, sequenced in a study of T cell responses to AZD1222 COVID-19 vaccine. Profiled with immunoSEQ multiplex PCR; TCRdb holds only in-frame clones, not every one. The sample contains approximately 180,000 clones, about 89% of which appear only once. Material: peripheral blood, obtained on day 0 of AZD1222 vaccination. The receptors here all came from an adult in good health.

The rearrangement joins TRBV21-1 to TRBJ2-1; TRBD2 was called by the table and not checked on the DNA. TRBV21-1 represents a pseudogene. The CDR3 spans 16 residues. The CDR3 DNA follows: TGTGCCAGCAGCACTAAAGCGGGGCCGGATTGCAATGAGCAGTTCTTC. Translating gives CASSTKAGPDCNEQFF.

This chain joins TRBV29-1 and TRBJ2-1; D unclear. This CDR3 spans 12 amino acids. Deletions cut 4 bases from V and 6 bases from J, with 10 bases between. The V gene's germline CDR1 is SQVTM and CDR2 ANQGSEA. In nucleotides, the CDR3 is TGCAGCGTTGGTGCAGGTCCCAATGAGCAGTTCTTC. Its translation: CSVGAGPNEQFF.

This chain connects TRBV19 to TRBJ2-1; 8 nucleotides line up with TRBD2. V was pared by 5 bases and J by 0 bases, with 9 bases of the junction left unmatched. CDR1 LNHDA and CDR2 SQIVND come from the germline V gene (reference sequence). This CDR3 has 17 residues. The CDR3 sequence: CASSSSGPFFSYNEQFF. The CDR3 nucleotides are TGTGCCAGTAGTTCTAGCGGGCCGTTCTTCTCCTACAATGAGCAGTTCTTC.

The rearrangement joins TRBV30 to TRBJ1-1, with 8 bases fitting TRBD1. There are 15 residues in the CDR3. The germline V gene encodes CDR1 GTSNPN and CDR2 SVGIG (reference sequence). The J segment lost 2 bases and the V segment lost 2 bases, leaving 7 bases of the junction unmatched. The CDR3: CAWSPRTGPNTEAFF. In nucleotides, the CDR3 is TGTGCCTGGAGTCCGAGGACAGGGCCTAACACTGAAGCTTTCTTT.

The chain employs TRBV30 and TRBJ1-5; 7 positions match TRBD1. The germline V gene has CDR1 GTSNPN and CDR2 SVGIG (reference sequence). The CDR3 totals 12 residues. Trimming removed 3 bases from V and 7 bases from J; junction bases left unmatched: 3. The DNA for the CDR3 is TGTGCCTGGAGCTCCAGGGGGCAGCCCCAGCATTTT. It translates to CAWSSRGQPQHF.

The chain combines TRBV28 with TRBJ1-2; 11 positions match TRBD1. Germline V CDR1 and CDR2: MDHEN, SYDVKM. V lost 5 bases and J lost 6; bases outside the gene matches: 8. The CDR3 is 15 amino acids. CDR3 sequence: CASSHRGQGADGYTF. The CDR3 DNA sequence: TGTGCCAGCAGTCACCGAGGACAGGGGGCGGATGGCTACACCTTC.

The rearrangement links TRBV11-2 to TRBJ2-1; no clear D gene. With 6 bases removed from V and 6 bases from J, the gap between germline ends came to 15 bases. CDR1 SGHAT and CDR2 FQNNGV come from the germline V gene. The CDR3 spans 14 residues. CDR3 in DNA: TGTGCCAGCAGGAATTACGACGTTTCCAATGAGCAGTTCTTC. Translation: CASRNYDVSNEQFF.

This chain uses TRBV5-1 with TRBJ2-7; weak D call: TRBD2 (6 bases). The CDR3 covers 15 residues. V lost 1 base and J 7 bases, leaving 18 bases between the germline ends. Germline V gene lookup returns CDR1 SGHRS and CDR2 YFSETQ. CDR3 protein: CASSLLGGTVEEQYF. CDR3 sequence (DNA): TGCGCCAGCAGCTTGCTCGGGGGTACGGTCGAAGAGCAGTACTTC.

This rearrangement joins TRBV7-9 to TRBJ1-1; 7 nucleotides agree with TRBD1. The CDR3 contains 13 residues. Looked up from germline, CDR1 is SEHNR and CDR2 is FQNEAQ (reference sequence). V shed 6 bases and J 3 bases; nucleotides not matched to a gene: 4. CDR3 in amino acids: CASRTGRDTEAFF. In DNA, the CDR3 is TGTGCCAGCAGGACAGGGCGGGACACTGAAGCTTTCTTT.

The chain joins TRBV11-1 to TRBJ2-1; D is uncertain. The CDR3 extends over 14 amino acids. Germline V lookup: CDR1 SGHAT, CDR2 FQDESV (reference sequence). Trimming left V 5 bases short and J 5 bases short, with 13 bases between. CDR3 amino acids: CASSRYLLDNEQFF. DNA for the CDR3: TGTGCCAGCAGCCGATATTTGTTGGACAATGAGCAGTTCTTC.

V usage is TRBV7-2 and J usage is TRBJ2-5; D unresolved. The CDR3 loop spans 12 amino acids. The ends were cut back, 5 bases at V and 4 bases at J, with 8 bases in the middle. Per germline, CDR1 SGHTA and CDR2 FQGNSA. The CDR3, as DNA: TGTGCCAGCAGCCTTATCGGAGAGACCCAGTACTTC. The encoded protein is CASSLIGETQYF.

This clone appeared a single time. J is TRBJ1-1 and V is TRBV3-1 (or the pseudogene TRBV3-2), with a tentative D call TRBD1 (6 bases). The V end was cut by 7 bases, the J end by 1 base, with 25 bases between. CDR1 LGHDT and CDR2 YNNKEL come from the germline V gene (reference sequence). The CDR3 consists of 18 residues. CDR3 amino acids: CASTTNPGHSRRNTEAFF. As DNA, the CDR3 is TGTGCCAGCACCACGAATCCGGGACACTCCCGACGGAACACTGAAGCTTTCTTT.

This chain's CDR3 is CASSIRQGSEAFF. The DNA of the CDR3 is TGTGCCAGTAGTATCCGGCAGGGCTCTGAAGCTTTCTTT. The rearrangement uses TRBV19 and TRBJ1-1, with D possibly matching TRBD1 (5 bases). V was shortened by 3 bases and J by 6 bases, with 11 bases between the two germline ends. Germline V CDR1 and CDR2: LNHDA, SQIVND (reference sequence). There are 13 residues in the CDR3.

The gene calls are TRBV20-1 and TRBJ1-2, with unresolved D. The CDR3 totals 12 residues. V dropped 3 bases and J dropped 3 bases, with 8 bases sitting between them. Germline V gene lookup returns CDR1 DFQATT and CDR2 SNEGSKA (reference sequence). The CDR3 region is CSASPPDYGYTF. CDR3 bases: TGCAGTGCTAGTCCCCCAGACTATGGCTACACCTTC.

The chain links TRBV5-1 to TRBJ2-4, with D tentatively TRBD1 (7 bases). V lost 3 bases to trimming and J lost 2 bases, with 21 bases between them. Per the germline V gene, CDR1 is SGHRS and CDR2 is YFSETQ. The CDR3 extends over 18 amino acids. CDR3 nucleotide sequence: TGCGCCAGCAGCTGGGCCCGGGCAGGGGGGTCGTCCAAAAACATTCAGTACTTC. Translating it yields CASSWARAGGSSKNIQYF.

This rearrangement joins TRBV6-2 or TRBV6-3 to TRBJ1-5; 8 nucleotides agree with TRBD1. Unmatched junction bases numbered 12, after V lost 5 bases and J lost 6 bases. The length of the CDR3 is 16 residues. Germline V gene lookup returns CDR1 MNHEY and CDR2 SVGEGT. CDR3 residues: CASSGGQGAGVQPQHF. The CDR3 region has the DNA TGTGCCAGCAGTGGCGGACAGGGCGCGGGAGTTCAGCCCCAGCATTTT.

The V and J genes are TRBV5-6 and TRBJ1-5, with TRBD1 as a possible D gene (6 bases). V was trimmed by 4 bases and J by 0 bases, leaving 14 bases between them. CDR1 and CDR2 from the germline V gene are SGHDT and YYEEEE. This CDR3 spans 16 amino acids. Here the CDR3 DNA reads TGTGCCAGCAGCAGGTCACAGGGAACTAGCAATCAGCCCCAGCATTTT. The encoded protein is CASSRSQGTSNQPQHF.

V is TRBV1 and J is TRBJ2-7; no DNA check was done on the table's D call, TRBD2. TRBV1 is recorded as a pseudogene. The CDR3 covers 15 residues. CDR3: CTSSQSGPVGSEQYV. The CDR3 nucleotides read TGCACCAGCAGCCAAAGTGGCCCGGTGGGGAGTGAGCAGTACGTC.